A selection of T cell receptor beta chains follows, all from one sample in a study of T cell repertoires in cytomegalovirus infection. TCRdb re-derived calls from the reads in MiXCR, one entry per CDR3 protein. The table records 250,000 to 300,000 distinct CDR3 sequences, more than 20% of them present only once. Sequenced input: PBMCs. The receptors originated from a human donor in good health (CMV status not recorded). Some clones in this sample may be carry-over from other donors' samples. The CDR3 runs from the conserved cysteine through the conserved F or W. A D gene is named only where the DNA matches it firmly. Clone size is given for some rows only: seen once, a few or many times, or a class if the clone is expanded.

j_gene: TRBJ2-5
abundance: many
v_gene: TRBV7-2
d_gene: TRBD2
CDR3nt: TGTGCCAGCAGCTTCGGTAGCGGGGGGGTAGAGACCCAGTACTTC
CDR3aa: CASSFGSGGVETQYF

j_gene: TRBJ2-1
abundance: few
v_gene: TRBV7-3
d_gene: TRBD2
CDR3nt: TGTGCCAGCAGCGAAAAGACTAGCGGAGGCAATGAGCAGTTCTTC
CDR3aa: CASSEKTSGGNEQFF

j_gene: TRBJ2-6
abundance: many
v_gene: TRBV7-2
d_gene: NA
CDR3nt: TGTGCCAGCAGCCCGGGAGTCGGGGCCAACGTCCTGACTTTC
CDR3aa: CASSPGVGANVLTF

j_gene: TRBJ1-6
abundance: few
v_gene: TRBV5-1
d_gene: NA
CDR3nt: TGCGCCAGCAGCTTGGTGGGTAATTCACCCCTCCACTTT
CDR3aa: CASSLVGNSPLHF

j_gene: TRBJ2-2
abundance: NA
v_gene: TRBV28
d_gene: NA
CDR3nt: TGTGCCAGCAGTCCCCTTACAGGGCGGGGCACCGGGGAGCTGTTTTTT
CDR3aa: CASSPLTGRGTGELFF

j_gene: TRBJ1-5
abundance: NA
v_gene: TRBV9
d_gene: NA
CDR3nt: TGTGCCAGCAGCGTAGGCCCCAATCAGCCCCAGCATTTT
CDR3aa: CASSVGPNQPQHF

j_gene: TRBJ1-2
abundance: many
v_gene: TRBV5-1
d_gene: TRBD1
CDR3nt: TGTGCCAGCAGCTCGGGGACAGGGGGCTATGGCTACACCTTC
CDR3aa: CASSSGTGGYGYTF

j_gene: TRBJ2-7
abundance: NA
v_gene: TRBV20-1
d_gene: NA
CDR3nt: TGCAGTGCTAGAGATGTCGGGAGCCCCTCCTACGAGCAGTACTTC
CDR3aa: CSARDVGSPSYEQYF

j_gene: TRBJ2-6
abundance: few
v_gene: TRBV12-3/TRBV12-4
d_gene: TRBD2
CDR3nt: TGTGCCAGCAGGACCGGGACTAGCGGGGTCGGGGCCAACGTCCTGACTTTC
CDR3aa: CASRTGTSGVGANVLTF

j_gene: TRBJ2-1
abundance: once
v_gene: TRBV6-2/TRBV6-3
d_gene: TRBD2
CDR3nt: TGTGCCAGCAGTGACCCGACTAGCGGGAGCTACAATGAGCAGTTCTTC
CDR3aa: CASSDPTSGSYNEQFF

j_gene: TRBJ2-7
abundance: many
v_gene: TRBV7-2
d_gene: TRBD2
CDR3nt: TGTGCCAGCAGCAGAGGACTAGCGGAATACGAGCAGTACTTC
CDR3aa: CASSRGLAEYEQYF

j_gene: TRBJ2-5
abundance: NA
v_gene: TRBV28
d_gene: TRBD1
CDR3nt: TGTGCCAGCAGTTTCGACAGGGACCAAGAGACCCAGTACTTC
CDR3aa: CASSFDRDQETQYF

j_gene: TRBJ1-5
abundance: few
v_gene: TRBV19
d_gene: NA
CDR3nt: TGTGCCAGTAGGATCGATCGAACAGGGAATCAGCCCCAGCATTTT
CDR3aa: CASRIDRTGNQPQHF

j_gene: TRBJ2-7
abundance: many
v_gene: TRBV7-2
d_gene: TRBD2
CDR3nt: TGTGCCAGCAGCGCCGGGGGGGGCGAGCAGTACTTC
CDR3aa: CASSAGGGEQYF

j_gene: TRBJ2-7
abundance: NA
v_gene: TRBV10-3
d_gene: NA
CDR3nt: TGTGCCATCAGTGAGAACAGCTACGAGCAGTACTTC
CDR3aa: CAISENSYEQYF

j_gene: TRBJ2-3
abundance: NA
v_gene: TRBV7-7
d_gene: NA
CDR3nt: TGTGCCAGCAGCTTAACAGCTCTGGGAACAGATACGCAGTATTTT
CDR3aa: CASSLTALGTDTQYF

j_gene: TRBJ1-5
abundance: many
v_gene: TRBV10-3
d_gene: TRBD1
CDR3nt: TGTGCCATCAGTGAGTCGACGGGGACAGGGGGGGGTCAGCCCCAGCATTTT
CDR3aa: CAISESTGTGGGQPQHF

j_gene: TRBJ2-2
abundance: NA
v_gene: TRBV7-9
d_gene: TRBD1
CDR3nt: TGTGCCAGCAGCCATGGGACAGGCCCGAACACCGGGGAGCTGTTTTTT
CDR3aa: CASSHGTGPNTGELFF

j_gene: TRBJ2-5
abundance: few
v_gene: TRBV6-6
d_gene: NA
CDR3nt: TGTGCCAGCTCGAGCCACCGCGGCAGGGGATTACAAGAGACCCAGTACTTC
CDR3aa: CASSSHRGRGLQETQYF

j_gene: TRBJ1-6
abundance: NA
v_gene: TRBV5-1
d_gene: NA
CDR3nt: TGCGCCAGCGCCGACGGTTATAATTCACCCCTCCACTTT
CDR3aa: CASADGYNSPLHF

j_gene: TRBJ1-4
abundance: NA
v_gene: TRBV10-3
d_gene: NA
CDR3nt: TGTGCCATCAGGGCGGGATTCTCGGCCACTAATGAAAAACTGTTTTTT
CDR3aa: CAIRAGFSATNEKLFF

j_gene: TRBJ2-7
abundance: few
v_gene: TRBV5-4
d_gene: NA
CDR3nt: TGTGCCAGCAGCTTCGGGACTCTCTACGAGCAGTACTTC
CDR3aa: CASSFGTLYEQYF

j_gene: TRBJ2-3
abundance: NA
v_gene: TRBV6-1
d_gene: NA
CDR3nt: TGTGCCAGCAGTGAAAATCGAGCTTGGACAGATACGCAGTATTTT
CDR3aa: CASSENRAWTDTQYF

j_gene: TRBJ2-7
abundance: NA
v_gene: TRBV5-1
d_gene: TRBD1
CDR3nt: TGCGCCAGCAGTCCCGGACAGGGAAGACCCTACGAGCAGTACTTC
CDR3aa: CASSPGQGRPYEQYF

j_gene: TRBJ2-6
abundance: NA
v_gene: TRBV4-3
d_gene: NA
CDR3nt: TGCGCCAGCAGCCAAGATTGGCTCAGGGGCTCTGGGGCCAACGTCCTGACTTTC
CDR3aa: CASSQDWLRGSGANVLTF

j_gene: TRBJ1-5
abundance: NA
v_gene: TRBV20-1
d_gene: NA
CDR3nt: TGCAGTGCTTCCGACGGGCTAGCGGGCACTCAGGGCAATCAGCCCCAGCATTTT
CDR3aa: CSASDGLAGTQGNQPQHF